A selection of T cell receptor beta chains follows, all from one sample in a study of blood T cell repertoires in COVID-19. Assay used: immunoSEQ multiplex PCR; TCRdb lists only in-frame clones, some missing. This table has approximately 300,000 clones, around 90% appearing once. The sample comprised peripheral blood. Receptors were obtained from a woman between 45 and 60 years old who had recovered from COVID-19. CDR3s leave out the opening cysteine and the closing phenylalanine or tryptophan. Clone size is shown for a subset of rows, as once, few, many or a class of expanded clone.

TRBV2,11,few,ASSATSTDTQY
TRBV11-2,13,once,ASTIGLAPTGELF
TRBV6-1,12,-,ASSEGQINTEAF
TRBV6-2/TRBV6-3,11,-,ASSRTGVYEQY
TRBV5-4,13,-,ASSLRAGNTGELF
TRBV5-1,12,-,ASSWMASQETQY
TRBV5-1,13,few,ASSSRDRDNTEAF
TRBV11-1,10,-,ASSFRNTEAF
TRBV28,13,once,ASSLSSGAGNTIY
TRBV5-8,12,-,ASSASYRANEQF
TRBV9,14,-,ASSQGGDLSYNEQF
TRBV11-2,13,once,ASSLTVGYNSPLH
TRBV10-1,10,few,ASNPTVDGYT
TRBV19,14,-,ASSLLAGGSAGELF
TRBV18,10,-,ASSPTGGPAF
TRBV5-4,13,-,ASSLEGTGWNEQF
TRBV7-2,14,once,ASSLVSKGVFTEAF
TRBV5-1,17,few,ASSLRGHSSRGMNTEAF
TRBV19,12,-,ASRHRTDTGELF
TRBV5-4,12,-,ASSSRDRGDEQY